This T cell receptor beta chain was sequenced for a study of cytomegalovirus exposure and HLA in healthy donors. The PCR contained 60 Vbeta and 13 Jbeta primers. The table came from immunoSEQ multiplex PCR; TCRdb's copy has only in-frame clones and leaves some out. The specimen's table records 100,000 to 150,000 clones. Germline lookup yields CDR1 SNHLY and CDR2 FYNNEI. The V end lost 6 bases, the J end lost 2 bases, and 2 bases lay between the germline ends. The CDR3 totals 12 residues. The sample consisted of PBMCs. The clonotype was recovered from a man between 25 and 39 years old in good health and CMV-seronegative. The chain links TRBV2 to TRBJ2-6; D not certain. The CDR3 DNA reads TGTGCCAGCAGCACTGGGGCCAACGTCCTGACTTTC. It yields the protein CASSTGANVLTF.